The 7 T cell receptor beta chains below were found in one sample sequenced in a study of blood T cell repertoires in COVID-19. The protocol was immunoSEQ multiplex PCR, while the TCRdb copy is restricted to in-frame clones and leaves out a portion. The profile covers about 50,000 clones, with 86% appearing a single time and about 5% taken by the ten largest. Material: peripheral blood. These receptors were collected from a man aged 35 to 55 with active COVID-19.

This clone was seen more than once but under ten times. V is TRBV5-4 and J is TRBJ2-7; D is uncertain. In germline, CDR1 is SGHNT, CDR2 YYREEE (reference sequence). The CDR3 has 14 amino acids. The V gene lost 2 bases and the J gene lost 2 bases, with 11 bases spanning the gap. The CDR3 bases are TGTGCCAGCAGCTTAGAGGTTGGAGCCTACGAGCAGTACTTC. It is translated as CASSLEVGAYEQYF.

The J gene is TRBJ2-7, the V gene TRBV6-6, with 9 nucleotides matching TRBD2. This CDR3 is built from 16 residues. V was clipped by 0 bases and J by 3 bases; unmatched bases: 6. From germline, CDR1 is MNHNY and CDR2 SVGAGI (reference sequence). CDR3 protein: CASSYSSAGGGYEQYF. CDR3 DNA sequence: TGTGCCAGCAGTTACTCAAGTGCGGGAGGGGGCTACGAGCAGTACTTC.

The rearrangement links TRBV7-9 to TRBJ1-1, with 10 nucleotides matching TRBD1. The germline V gene encodes CDR1 SEHNR and CDR2 FQNEAQ (reference sequence). J gave up 8 bases and V 3 bases, and 6 bases lay outside the gene matches. The CDR3 spans 14 residues. CDR3 region: CASSLGTTGGEAFF. For the CDR3, the DNA is TGTGCCAGCAGCTTGGGAACGACAGGGGGCGAAGCTTTCTTT.

The chain carries TRBV28 and TRBJ1-3; TRBD1 matches 8 bases. From germline, CDR1 is MDHEN and CDR2 SYDVKM. This CDR3 comprises 15 residues. Unmatched junction bases numbered 6, after V lost 8 bases and J lost 0 bases. The CDR3 region is CASFTGGPSGNTIYF. In DNA form, the CDR3 reads TGTGCCAGCTTTACAGGGGGTCCCTCTGGAAACACCATATATTTT.

The genes are TRBV19 and TRBJ2-7, with a tentative D call TRBD1 (6 bases). V was pared by 6 bases and J by 0 bases, with 12 bases between. CDR3 length: 14 residues. From germline, CDR1 is LNHDA and CDR2 SQIVND (reference sequence). The CDR3 spells CASSDRSLSYEQYF. The CDR3 DNA is TGTGCCAGTAGCGACAGGAGCCTCTCCTACGAGCAGTACTTC.

The chain recombines TRBV5-6 with TRBJ2-7, with 9 bases matching TRBD1. This CDR3 spans 15 amino acids. Germline V gives CDR1 SGHDT, CDR2 YYEEEE. With V trimmed by 5 bases and J by 0 bases, 6 bases remained unmatched. The CDR3 region is CASRTTGGNSYEQYF. The CDR3 bases are TGTGCCAGCAGAACGACAGGGGGAAACTCCTACGAGCAGTACTTC.

The rearrangement links TRBV4-1 to TRBJ2-1; D gene ambiguous. From germline, CDR1 is MGHRA and CDR2 YSYEKL. The CDR3 length is 15 residues. V gave up 0 bases and J gave up 0 bases, with 6 bases separating them. The CDR3 nucleotides read TGCGCCAGCAGCCAAGATAGGAGCTCCTACAATGAGCAGTTCTTC. Protein product: CASSQDRSSYNEQFF.